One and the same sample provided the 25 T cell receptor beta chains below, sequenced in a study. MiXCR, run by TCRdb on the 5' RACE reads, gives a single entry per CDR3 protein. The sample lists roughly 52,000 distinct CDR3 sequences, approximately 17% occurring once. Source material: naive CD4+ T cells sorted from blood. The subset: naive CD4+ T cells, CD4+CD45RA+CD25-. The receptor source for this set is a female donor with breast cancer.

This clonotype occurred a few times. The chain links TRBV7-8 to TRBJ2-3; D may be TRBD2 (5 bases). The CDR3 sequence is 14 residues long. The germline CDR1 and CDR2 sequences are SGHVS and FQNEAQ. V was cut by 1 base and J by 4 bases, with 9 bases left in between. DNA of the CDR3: TGTGCCAGCAGCTTAGGGACTTTCCCAGATACGCAGTATTTT. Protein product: CASSLGTFPDTQYF.

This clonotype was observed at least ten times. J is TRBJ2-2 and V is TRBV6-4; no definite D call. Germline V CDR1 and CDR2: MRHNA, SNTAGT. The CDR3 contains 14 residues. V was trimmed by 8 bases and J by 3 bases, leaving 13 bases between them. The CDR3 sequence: CASRAIRDTGELFF. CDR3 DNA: TGTGCCAGCCGCGCAATTAGAGACACCGGGGAGCTGTTTTTT.

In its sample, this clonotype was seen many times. CDR3 DNA sequence: TGTGCCATCAGCGCAGGGGGTAGTGGTGAACAGCCCCAGCATTTT. This codes for CAISAGGSGEQPQHF. The chain uses TRBV10-3 and TRBJ1-5; 7 positions agree with TRBD1. With 6 bases clipped from V and 7 bases from J, the junction kept 12 bases outside the gene matches. The CDR3 has 15 amino acids. Per germline, CDR1 ENHRY and CDR2 SYGVKD.

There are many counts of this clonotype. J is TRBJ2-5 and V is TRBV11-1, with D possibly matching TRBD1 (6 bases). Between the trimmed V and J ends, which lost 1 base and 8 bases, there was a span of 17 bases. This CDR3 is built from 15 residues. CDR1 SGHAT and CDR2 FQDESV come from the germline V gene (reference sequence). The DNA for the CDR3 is TGTGCCAGCAGCTTAGATACACAGGGCCTACAAACCCAGTACTTC. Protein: CASSLDTQGLQTQYF.

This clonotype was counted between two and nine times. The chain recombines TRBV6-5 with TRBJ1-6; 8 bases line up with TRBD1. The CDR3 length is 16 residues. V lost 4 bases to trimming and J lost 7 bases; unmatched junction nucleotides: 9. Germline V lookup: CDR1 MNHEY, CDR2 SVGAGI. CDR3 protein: CASSFSGTGGNSPLHF. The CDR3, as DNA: TGTGCCAGCAGTTTCTCCGGGACAGGAGGCAATTCACCCCTCCACTTT.

The CDR3 nucleotides are TGTGCCATCAGTCTTGAGCGGGACGGCACAGATACGCAGTATTTT. Translation: CAISLERDGTDTQYF. V gene TRBV10-3 combines with J gene TRBJ2-3, with 7 bases matching TRBD2. After removal of 5 bases from V and 1 base from J, the junction contained 6 bases not matched to a gene. Germline V gives CDR1 ENHRY, CDR2 SYGVKD. This CDR3 spans 15 amino acids.

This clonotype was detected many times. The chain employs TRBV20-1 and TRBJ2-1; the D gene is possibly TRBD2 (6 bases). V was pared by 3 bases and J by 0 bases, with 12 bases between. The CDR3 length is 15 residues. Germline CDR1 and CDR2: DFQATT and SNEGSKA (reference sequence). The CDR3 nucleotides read TGCAGTGCTAGCGGGAGCAGGAGCTCCTACAATGAGCAGTTCTTC. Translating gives CSASGSRSSYNEQFF.

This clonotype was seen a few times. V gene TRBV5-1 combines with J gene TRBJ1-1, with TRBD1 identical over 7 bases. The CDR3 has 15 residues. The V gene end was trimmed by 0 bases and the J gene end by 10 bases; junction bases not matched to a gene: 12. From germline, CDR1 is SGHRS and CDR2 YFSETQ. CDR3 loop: CASSLGLGTDIGAFF. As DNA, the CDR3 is TGCGCCAGCAGCTTGGGATTGGGGACAGACATCGGAGCTTTCTTT.

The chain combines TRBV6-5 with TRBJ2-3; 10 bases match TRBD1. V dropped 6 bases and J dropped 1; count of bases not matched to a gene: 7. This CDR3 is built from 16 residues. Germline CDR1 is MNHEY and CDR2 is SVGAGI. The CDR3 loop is CASRGRQGAGTDTQYF. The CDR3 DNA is TGTGCCAGCAGGGGAAGACAGGGGGCTGGCACAGATACGCAGTATTTT.

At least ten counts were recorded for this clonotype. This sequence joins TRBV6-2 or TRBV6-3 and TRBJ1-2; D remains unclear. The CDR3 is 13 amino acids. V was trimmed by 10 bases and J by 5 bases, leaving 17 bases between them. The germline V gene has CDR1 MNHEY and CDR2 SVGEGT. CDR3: CATKRPEGYGYTF. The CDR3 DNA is TGTGCCACCAAGAGACCAGAAGGATATGGCTACACCTTC.

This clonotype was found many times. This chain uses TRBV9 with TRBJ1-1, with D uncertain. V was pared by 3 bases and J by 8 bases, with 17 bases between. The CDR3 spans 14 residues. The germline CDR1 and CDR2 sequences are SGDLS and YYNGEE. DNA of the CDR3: TGTGCCAGCAGCGCCATAACCGACGGAGGCGAAGCTTTCTTT. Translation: CASSAITDGGEAFF.

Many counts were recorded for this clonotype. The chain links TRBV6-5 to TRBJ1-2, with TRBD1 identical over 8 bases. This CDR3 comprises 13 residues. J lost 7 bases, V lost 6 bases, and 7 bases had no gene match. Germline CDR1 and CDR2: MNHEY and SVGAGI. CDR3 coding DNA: TGTGCCAGCAGCCACGGGACAGGCACTGGCTACACCTTC. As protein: CASSHGTGTGYTF.

The CDR3 protein is CASSFSGGGERGYTF. Here the CDR3 DNA reads TGTGCCAGCAGTTTCTCCGGGGGCGGCGAACGGGGCTACACCTTC. This chain joins TRBV12-3 or TRBV12-4 and TRBJ1-2, with a weak D call TRBD1 (6 bases). V was cut by 3 bases and J by 8 bases, with 19 bases left in between. CDR3 length equals 15 residues.

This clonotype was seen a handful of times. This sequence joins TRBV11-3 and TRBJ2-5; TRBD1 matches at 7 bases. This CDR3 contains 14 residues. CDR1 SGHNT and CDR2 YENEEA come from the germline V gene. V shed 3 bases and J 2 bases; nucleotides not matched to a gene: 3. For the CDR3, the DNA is TGTGCCAGCAGCTTGGGCAGGGGGCAAGAGACCCAGTACTTC. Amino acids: CASSLGRGQETQYF. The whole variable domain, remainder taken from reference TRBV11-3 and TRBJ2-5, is EAGVVQSPRYKIIEKKQPVAFWCNPISGHNTLYWYLQNLGQGPELLIRYENEEAVDDSQLPKDRFSAERLKGVDSTLKIQPAELGDSAVYLCASSLGRGQETQYFGPGTRLLVL.

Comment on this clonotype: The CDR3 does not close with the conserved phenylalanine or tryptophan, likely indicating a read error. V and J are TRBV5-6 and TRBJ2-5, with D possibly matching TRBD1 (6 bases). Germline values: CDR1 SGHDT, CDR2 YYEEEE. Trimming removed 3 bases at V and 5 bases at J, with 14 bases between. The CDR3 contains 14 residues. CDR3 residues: CASSSQGIRETQYC. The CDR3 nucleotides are TGTGCCAGCAGCTCCCAGGGGATCAGGGAGACCCAGTACTGC.

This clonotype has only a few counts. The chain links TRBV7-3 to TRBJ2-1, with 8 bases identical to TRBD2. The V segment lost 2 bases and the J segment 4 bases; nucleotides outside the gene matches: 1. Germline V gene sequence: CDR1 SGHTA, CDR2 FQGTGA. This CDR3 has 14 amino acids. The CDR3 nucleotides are TGTGCCAGCAGCTTACGCGGGAGGTACAATGAGCAGTTCTTC. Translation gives CASSLRGRYNEQFF. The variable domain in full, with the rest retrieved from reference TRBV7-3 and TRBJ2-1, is GAGVSQTPSNKVTEKGKYVELRCDPISGHTALYWYRQSLGQGPEFLIYFQGTGAADDSGLPNDRFFAVRPEGSVSTLKIQRTERGDSAVYLCASSLRGRYNEQFFGPGTRLTVL.

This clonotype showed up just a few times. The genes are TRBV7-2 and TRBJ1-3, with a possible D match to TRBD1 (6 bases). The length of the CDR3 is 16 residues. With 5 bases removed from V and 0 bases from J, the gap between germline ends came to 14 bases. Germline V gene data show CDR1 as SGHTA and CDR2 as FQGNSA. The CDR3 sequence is CASSPRTASSGNTIYF. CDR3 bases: TGTGCCAGCAGCCCTAGGACAGCTTCCTCTGGAAACACCATATATTTT.

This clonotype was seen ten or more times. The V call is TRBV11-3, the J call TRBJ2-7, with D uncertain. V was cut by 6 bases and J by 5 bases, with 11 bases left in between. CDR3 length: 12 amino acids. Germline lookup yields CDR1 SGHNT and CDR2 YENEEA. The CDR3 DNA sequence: TGTGCCAGCAGTTTACATGTCGACGAGCAGTACTTC. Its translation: CASSLHVDEQYF.

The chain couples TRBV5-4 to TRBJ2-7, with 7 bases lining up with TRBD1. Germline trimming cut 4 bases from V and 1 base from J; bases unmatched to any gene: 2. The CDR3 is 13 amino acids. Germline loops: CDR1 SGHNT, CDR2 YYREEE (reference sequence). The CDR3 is CASSRDRSYEQYF. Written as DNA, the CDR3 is TGTGCCAGCAGCAGGGACAGATCCTACGAGCAGTACTTC.

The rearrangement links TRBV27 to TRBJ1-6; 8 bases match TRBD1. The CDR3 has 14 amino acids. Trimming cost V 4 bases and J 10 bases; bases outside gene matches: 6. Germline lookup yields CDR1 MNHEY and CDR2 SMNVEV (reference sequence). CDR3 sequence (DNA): TGTGCCAGCAGTTGGGACAGGAATTACTCACCCCTCCACTTT. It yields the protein CASSWDRNYSPLHF.

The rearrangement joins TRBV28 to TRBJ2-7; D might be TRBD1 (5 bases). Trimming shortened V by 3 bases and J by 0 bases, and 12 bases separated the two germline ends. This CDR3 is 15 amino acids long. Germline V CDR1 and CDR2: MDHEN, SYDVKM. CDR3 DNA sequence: TGTGCCAGCAGTTTGGGGCAGGGCGTCTCCTACGAGCAGTACTTC. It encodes CASSLGQGVSYEQYF.

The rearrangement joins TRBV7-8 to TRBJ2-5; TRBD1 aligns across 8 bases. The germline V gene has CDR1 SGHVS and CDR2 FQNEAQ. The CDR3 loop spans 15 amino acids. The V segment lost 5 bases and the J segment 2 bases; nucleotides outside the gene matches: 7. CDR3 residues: CASSPGDRRQETQYF. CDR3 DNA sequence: TGTGCCAGCAGCCCGGGGGACAGGCGTCAAGAGACCCAGTACTTC.

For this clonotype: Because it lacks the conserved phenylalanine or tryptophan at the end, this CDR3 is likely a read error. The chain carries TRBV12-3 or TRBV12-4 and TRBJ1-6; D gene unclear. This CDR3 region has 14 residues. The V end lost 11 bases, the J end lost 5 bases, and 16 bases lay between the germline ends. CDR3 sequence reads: CAGTNPVNNSPLHL. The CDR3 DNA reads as TGTGCCGGCACCAACCCCGTGAATAATTCACCCCTCCACTTG.

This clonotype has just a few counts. In nucleotides, the CDR3 is TGCGCCAGCAGCCAAGATCAGATCGGGACAGGGGTTTACGAGCAGTACTTC. Amino acid sequence: CASSQDQIGTGVYEQYF. V gene TRBV4-3 combines with J gene TRBJ2-7, with TRBD1 matching 10 bases. In germline, CDR1 is LGHNA, CDR2 YSLEER. The ends lost 0 bases at V and 4 bases at J; junction bases unmatched: 9. The CDR3 contains 17 residues.

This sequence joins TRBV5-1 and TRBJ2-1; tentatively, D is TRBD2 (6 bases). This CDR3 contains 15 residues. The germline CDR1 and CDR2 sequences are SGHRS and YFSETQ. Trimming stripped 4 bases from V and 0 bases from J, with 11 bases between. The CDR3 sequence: CASSPDGSSYNEQFF. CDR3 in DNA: TGCGCCAGCAGCCCGGACGGGAGCTCCTACAATGAGCAGTTCTTC. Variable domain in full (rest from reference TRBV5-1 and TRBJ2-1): KAGVTQTPRYLIKTRGQQVTLSCSPISGHRSVSWYQQTPGQGLQFLFEYFSETQRNKGNFPGRFSGRQFSNSRSEMNVSTLELGDSALYLCASSPDGSSYNEQFFGPGTRLTVL.